The 30 T cell receptor beta chains below all came from one sample that was sequenced in a study of T cell responses to AZD1222 COVID-19 vaccine. Sequencing was performed with immunoSEQ multiplex PCR; in TCRdb, only in-frame clones are kept and a portion is missing. The table records 160,000 or so clones, around 85% of them present only once. Sequencing was performed on peripheral blood, taken after recovery from COVID-19. These TCRs come from an adult who had recovered from COVID-19.

The chain employs TRBV6-2 or TRBV6-3 and TRBJ1-1, with 7 bases identical to TRBD1. Germline assignment: CDR1 MNHEY and CDR2 SVGEGT. The J segment lost 5 bases and the V segment lost 5 bases, leaving 14 bases of the junction unmatched. The CDR3 sequence is 16 residues long. The CDR3 reads CASSPERTGGVTEAFF. The CDR3 DNA sequence: TGTGCCAGCAGTCCCGAGAGGACAGGAGGTGTTACTGAAGCTTTCTTT.

The chain is built from TRBV4-2 and TRBJ1-3; 7 bases match TRBD1. Trimming removed 3 bases from V and 10 bases from J; junction bases left unmatched: 18. Germline V gene lookup returns CDR1 LGHNA and CDR2 YNFKEQ. CDR3 size: 17 residues. The CDR3 sequence is CASSQTNLGTAIGTIYF. DNA for the CDR3: TGTGCCAGCAGCCAGACAAATTTAGGGACAGCCATCGGGACCATATATTTT.

This chain links TRBV3-1 (or the pseudogene TRBV3-2) with TRBJ2-2; TRBD1 matches at 7 bases. Germline trimming cut 5 bases from V and 0 bases from J; bases unmatched to any gene: 6. Germline V lookup: CDR1 LGHDT, CDR2 YNNKEL (reference sequence). The CDR3 runs to 16 residues. CDR3 sequence: CASSIRQGSNTGELFF. The CDR3 coding sequence is TGTGCCAGCAGCATCCGACAGGGTTCGAACACCGGGGAGCTGTTTTTT.

V gene TRBV25-1 combines with J gene TRBJ2-5, with D maybe TRBD2 (6 bases). V dropped 4 bases and J dropped 5 bases, with 14 bases sitting between them. CDR1 is MGHDK and CDR2 is SYGVNS in the germline V gene. The length of the CDR3 is 14 residues. For the CDR3, the DNA is TGTGCCAGCAGTGGCCCCGGGAGAGGGGAGACCCAGTACTTC. As protein: CASSGPGRGETQYF.

This rearrangement joins TRBV29-1 to TRBJ2-5, with TRBD1 matching 8 bases. V was pared by 1 base and J by 4 bases, with 8 bases of the junction left unmatched. Germline CDR1 and CDR2: SQVTM and ANQGSEA. This CDR3 has 15 amino acids. The CDR3 spells CSVEAGRGRSETQYF. DNA of the CDR3: TGCAGCGTTGAAGCGGGCAGGGGGCGCTCAGAGACCCAGTACTTC.

There are a few counts of this clone. The V gene is TRBV28, the J gene TRBJ2-7; TRBD2 matches at 12 bases. Germline V gives CDR1 MDHEN, CDR2 SYDVKM. Trimming at V came to 5 bases and at J to 6 bases, leaving 8 bases not matched to a gene. The CDR3 length is 15 residues. CDR3 sequence (DNA): TGTGCCAGCAGTATCCTAGCGGGAGGGCCAATCGAGCAGTACTTC. It codes for CASSILAGGPIEQYF. Together with reference TRBV28 and TRBJ2-7, the CDR3 gives the full variable domain: DVKVTQSSRYLVKRTGEKVFLECVQDMDHENMFWYRQDPGLGLRLIYFSYDVKMKEKGDIPEGYSVSREKKERFSLILESASTNQTSMYLCASSILAGGPIEQYFGPGTRLTVT.

The chain recombines TRBV19 with TRBJ1-6; D gene unclear. With 5 bases removed from V and 8 bases from J, the gap between germline ends came to 10 bases. Germline-derived CDR1 and CDR2 are LNHDA and SQIVND (reference sequence). The CDR3 consists of 13 residues. For the CDR3, the DNA is TGTGCCAGTAGTTCCCCCCCCGATTCACCCCTCCACTTT. Protein sequence: CASSSPPDSPLHF.

This clone was seen once. This chain joins TRBV6-5 and TRBJ1-5; D is undetermined. Trimming took off 1 base at V and 9 bases at J, with 13 bases between the two ends. This CDR3 has 14 amino acids. Germline V gene lookup returns CDR1 MNHEY and CDR2 SVGAGI. CDR3 coding DNA: TGTGCCAGCAGTTACTTGGGCGGTAAGGGGCCCCAGCATTTT. It encodes CASSYLGGKGPQHF.

The genes are TRBV28 and TRBJ2-3; D unresolved. V was trimmed by 3 bases and J by 4 bases, leaving 5 bases between them. CDR1 and CDR2 (germline): MDHEN, SYDVKM. This CDR3 spans 12 amino acids. For the CDR3, the DNA is TGTGCCAGCAGTTTGAACGCAGATACGCAGTATTTT. Translated: CASSLNADTQYF.

The chain couples TRBV5-1 to TRBJ1-4, with D maybe TRBD1 (5 bases). Germline loops: CDR1 SGHRS, CDR2 YFSETQ. Trimming stripped 4 bases from V and 0 bases from J, with 10 bases between. CDR3 length equals 15 residues. The CDR3 DNA follows: TGCGCCAGCAGCCCTTGGGGGGCAACTAATGAAAAACTGTTTTTT. It is translated as CASSPWGATNEKLFF.

The rearrangement links TRBV7-9 to TRBJ1-2; no reliable D call. Trimming stripped 5 bases from V and 8 bases from J, with 15 bases between. Per the germline V gene, CDR1 is SEHNR and CDR2 is FQNEAQ (reference sequence). The CDR3 is 13 amino acids. The CDR3 sequence is CASSPSGLGGYTF. The CDR3 DNA follows: TGTGCCAGCAGCCCTTCAGGTTTGGGGGGCTACACCTTC.

This clone has only one observation. V usage is TRBV7-9 and J usage is TRBJ1-4; perhaps TRBD1 as D (5 bases). Germline loops: CDR1 SEHNR, CDR2 FQNEAQ (reference sequence). Trimming removed 4 bases from V and 5 bases from J, with 11 bases in between. The CDR3 is 14 amino acids. The DNA of the CDR3 is TGTGCCAGCAGCTCAACTTACAGGAATGAAAAACTGTTTTTT. As protein: CASSSTYRNEKLFF.

The chain joins TRBV7-9 to TRBJ1-3; D is undetermined. Germline V gene sequence: CDR1 SEHNR, CDR2 FQNEAQ (reference sequence). V lost 5 bases, J lost 1 base, and 9 bases lay in between. The CDR3 totals 14 residues. The DNA of the CDR3 is TGTGCCAGCAGCCGTACATCTTCTGGAAACACCATATATTTT. It codes for CASSRTSSGNTIYF.

This rearrangement joins TRBV27 to TRBJ2-1; 13 bases match TRBD2. V dropped 7 bases and J dropped 6; count of bases not matched to a gene: 6. There are 15 residues in the CDR3. The germline V gene encodes CDR1 MNHEY and CDR2 SMNVEV (reference sequence). The CDR3 DNA reads as TGTGCCAGCACCGGACTAGCGGGGGCTATCAATGAGCAGTTCTTC. Translating it yields CASTGLAGAINEQFF.

The chain links TRBV5-1 to TRBJ2-3, with 15 bases lining up with TRBD2. CDR1 is SGHRS and CDR2 is YFSETQ in the germline V gene. This CDR3 is built from 18 residues. V lost 3 bases to trimming and J lost 0 bases; unmatched junction nucleotides: 5. In DNA form, the CDR3 reads TGCGCCAGCAGCTCGGGACTAGCGGGGGGCGGAAGCACAGATACGCAGTATTTT. Protein: CASSSGLAGGGSTDTQYF. Full variable domain (missing parts from reference TRBV5-1 and TRBJ2-3): KAGVTQTPRYLIKTRGQQVTLSCSPISGHRSVSWYQQTPGQGLQFLFEYFSETQRNKGNFPGRFSGRQFSNSRSEMNVSTLELGDSALYLCASSSGLAGGGSTDTQYFGPGTRLTVL.

The chain recombines TRBV5-8 with TRBJ2-7; 9 bases fit TRBD1. The CDR3 is 15 amino acids. Germline CDR1 SGHTS, CDR2 YDEGEE. With 0 bases clipped from V and 5 bases from J, the junction kept 6 bases outside the gene matches. CDR3 bases: TGTGCCAGCAGCTTGGACACAGGGGGCAGTAACGAGCAGTACTTC. This gives the protein CASSLDTGGSNEQYF.

The chain carries TRBV6-6 and TRBJ1-1; D is uncertain. This CDR3 region has 12 residues. The V gene lost 5 bases and the J gene lost 7 bases, with 11 bases spanning the gap. The germline CDR1 and CDR2 sequences are MNHNY and SVGAGI (reference sequence). The CDR3 nucleotides are TGTGCCAGCAGTGCAGGTGGGATTGAAGCTTTCTTT. Amino acids: CASSAGGIEAFF.

V is TRBV5-5 and J is TRBJ1-5; D is undetermined. Trimming took off 0 bases at V and 5 bases at J, with 6 bases between the two ends. CDR3 size: 13 residues. Germline V lookup: CDR1 SGHKS, CDR2 YYEKEE (reference sequence). As DNA, the CDR3 is TGTGCCAGCAGCTTGGGTCGGGATCAGCCCCAGCATTTT. Translating it yields CASSLGRDQPQHF. Supplemented by reference TRBV5-5 and TRBJ1-5, the full variable domain reads DAGVTQSPTHLIKTRGQQVTLRCSPISGHKSVSWYQQVLGQGPQFIFQYYEKEERGRGNFPDRFSARQFPNYSSELNVNALLLGDSALYLCASSLGRDQPQHFGDGTRLSIL.

This clone was observed once. The chain employs TRBV10-1 and TRBJ1-5; 10 bases fit TRBD1. Germline V lookup: CDR1 WNHNN, CDR2 SYGVQD (reference sequence). The CDR3 is made up of 13 amino acids. Losses at the gene ends were 4 bases for V and 8 bases for J; bases not matched to a gene: 2. As DNA, the CDR3 is TGCGCCAGCAGTGGACAGGGGGCGAAGCCCCAGCATTTT. It yields the protein CASSGQGAKPQHF.

The V and J genes are TRBV27 and TRBJ2-7, with 8 positions matching TRBD2. The V gene's germline CDR1 is MNHEY and CDR2 SMNVEV (reference sequence). J lost 2 bases, V lost 5 bases, and 17 bases had no gene match. The length of the CDR3 is 18 residues. The CDR3 DNA reads as TGTGCCAGCAGTCGGTCGGGGGGGGTAGTTATCCCCGCCTACGAGCAGTACTTC. Its translation is CASSRSGGVVIPAYEQYF.

The chain couples TRBV10-3 to TRBJ1-2; D is uncertain. Trimming left V 10 bases short and J 0 bases short, with 21 bases between. Germline V gene sequence: CDR1 ENHRY, CDR2 SYGVKD. This CDR3 has 16 residues. The CDR3 protein is CATQDARVLANYGYTF. The CDR3 nucleotides are TGTGCCACGCAAGACGCCCGGGTCCTAGCTAACTATGGCTACACCTTC.

The chain is built from TRBV5-1 and TRBJ2-1, with D possibly TRBD2 on 5 matching bases. V lost 0 bases and J 8 bases, leaving 12 bases between the germline ends. Germline lookup yields CDR1 SGHRS and CDR2 YFSETQ. The CDR3 covers 14 residues. The CDR3 nucleotides are TGCGCCAGCAGCTTGGTAGCCGGGAAGGATGAGCAGTTCTTC. Amino acid sequence: CASSLVAGKDEQFF.

The chain links TRBV9 to TRBJ1-1, with 8 bases lining up with TRBD1. The germline V gene has CDR1 SGDLS and CDR2 YYNGEE. J was trimmed by 7 bases and V by 0 bases; bases with no gene match: 5. The CDR3 consists of 14 residues. The CDR3 nucleotides are TGTGCCAGCAGCGTAGAACAGGGGGATGGTGAAGCTTTCTTT. Translating gives CASSVEQGDGEAFF.

The chain couples TRBV6-5 to TRBJ2-1, with TRBD2 matching 10 bases. The CDR3 sequence is 15 residues long. Germline V CDR1 and CDR2: MNHEY, SVGAGI. The V gene end was trimmed by 6 bases and the J gene end by 4 bases; junction bases not matched to a gene: 6. As DNA, the CDR3 is TGTGCCAGCAGCCACACTAGCGGGACGTACAATGAGCAGTTCTTC. It yields the protein CASSHTSGTYNEQFF.

This chain uses TRBV5-1 with TRBJ2-7; D gene uncertain. Trimming cost V 2 bases and J 0 bases, with 12 bases left between them. This CDR3 comprises 15 residues. Germline loops: CDR1 SGHRS, CDR2 YFSETQ. CDR3 sequence (DNA): TGCGCCAGCAGCTTAAACGGAAAAAGCTCCTACGAGCAGTACTTC. Translation: CASSLNGKSSYEQYF.

The CDR3 loop reads CASSTTAIGQYF. The DNA of the CDR3 is TGTGCCAGCAGTACGACAGCAATCGGGCAGTACTTC. The chain employs TRBV12-3 or TRBV12-4 and TRBJ2-7; D perhaps matches TRBD1 (5 bases). CDR3 length: 12 residues. V lost 5 bases and J 9 bases, leaving 14 bases between the germline ends.

The V gene is TRBV27, the J gene TRBJ2-1; 8 nucleotides agree with TRBD2. The V gene end was trimmed by 9 bases and the J gene end by 5 bases; junction bases not matched to a gene: 12. Germline V lookup: CDR1 MNHEY, CDR2 SMNVEV (reference sequence). This CDR3 comprises 15 residues. In DNA, the CDR3 is TGTGCCAGTTGCCGGGGGGGTAGTATGGACAATGAGCAGTTCTTC. It translates to CASCRGGSMDNEQFF.

The chain carries TRBV27 and TRBJ2-5; D may correspond to TRBD1 or TRBD2 (6 bases each). Germline-derived CDR1 and CDR2 are MNHEY and SMNVEV (reference sequence). V was pared by 7 bases and J by 5 bases, with 14 bases between. This CDR3 is built from 13 residues. This CDR3 is CASTSRGRETQYF. The CDR3 coding sequence is TGTGCCAGCACCTCACGGGGGCGGGAGACCCAGTACTTC.

This rearrangement joins TRBV28 to TRBJ1-1, with D uncertain. The CDR3 has 14 amino acids. Germline assignment: CDR1 MDHEN and CDR2 SYDVKM. Trimming stripped 3 bases from V and 1 base from J, with 9 bases between. The chain's CDR3 is CASSFWESNTEAFF. The CDR3 DNA follows: TGTGCCAGCAGTTTCTGGGAATCGAACACTGAAGCTTTCTTT.

This clone was counted a single time. The chain is built from TRBV2 and TRBJ2-2; TRBD1 aligns across 8 bases. CDR1 and CDR2 from the germline V gene are SNHLY and FYNNEI. With 5 bases clipped from V and 8 bases from J, the junction kept 7 bases outside the gene matches. CDR3 length: 14 residues. Here the CDR3 DNA reads TGTGCCAGCAGTCCCCAGGGGGCAACTGGGGAGCTGTTTTTT. It is translated as CASSPQGATGELFF.